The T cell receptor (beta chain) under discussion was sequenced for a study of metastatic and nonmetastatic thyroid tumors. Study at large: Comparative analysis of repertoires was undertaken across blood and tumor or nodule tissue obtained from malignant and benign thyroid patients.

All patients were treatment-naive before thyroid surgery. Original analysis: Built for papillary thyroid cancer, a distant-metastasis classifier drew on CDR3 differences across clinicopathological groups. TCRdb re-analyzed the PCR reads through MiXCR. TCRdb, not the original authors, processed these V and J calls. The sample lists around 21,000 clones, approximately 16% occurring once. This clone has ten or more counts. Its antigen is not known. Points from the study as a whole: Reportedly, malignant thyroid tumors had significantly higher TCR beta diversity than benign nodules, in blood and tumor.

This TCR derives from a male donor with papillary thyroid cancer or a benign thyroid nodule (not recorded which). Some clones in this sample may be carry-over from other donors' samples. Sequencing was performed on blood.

CDR3 coding DNA: TGCAGTGCTAGTGATAGGGACTACCACTCCTACGAGCAGTACTTC. Translation: CSASDRDYHSYEQYF. V usage is TRBV20-1 and J usage is TRBJ2-7; 7 bases are shared with TRBD2. Trimming at V came to 3 bases and at J to 0 bases, leaving 8 bases not matched to a gene. Germline V gene sequence: CDR1 DFQATT, CDR2 SNEGSKA (reference sequence). The CDR3 extends over 15 amino acids.